The subject of this entry is one T cell receptor beta chain. Its specificity is not known. The data are from a study of response to subunit inactivated influenza vaccine. CDR3 length equals 13 residues. Germline CDR1 and CDR2: LGHNA and YSLEER. Trimming took off 6 bases at V and 0 bases at J, with 9 bases between the two ends. The study's findings and limits: New T cells are recruited in small numbers by each seasonal influenza vaccination, according to the authors' suggestion.

TCRdb independently ran MiXCR on the RT-PCR reads; one entry per CDR3 protein. The sample carries about 830,000 distinct CDR3 sequences, roughly 20% recorded once. This chain connects TRBV4-3 to TRBJ2-7; D unresolved. The TCR was taken from a man between 45 and 60 years old who received an inactivated influenza vaccine. This sample comprised PBMCs from blood, obtained around 5 days after vaccination. The CDR3 DNA follows: TGCGCCAGCAGTGCCTCCCACTCCTACGAGCAGTACTTC. Its protein is CASSASHSYEQYF.